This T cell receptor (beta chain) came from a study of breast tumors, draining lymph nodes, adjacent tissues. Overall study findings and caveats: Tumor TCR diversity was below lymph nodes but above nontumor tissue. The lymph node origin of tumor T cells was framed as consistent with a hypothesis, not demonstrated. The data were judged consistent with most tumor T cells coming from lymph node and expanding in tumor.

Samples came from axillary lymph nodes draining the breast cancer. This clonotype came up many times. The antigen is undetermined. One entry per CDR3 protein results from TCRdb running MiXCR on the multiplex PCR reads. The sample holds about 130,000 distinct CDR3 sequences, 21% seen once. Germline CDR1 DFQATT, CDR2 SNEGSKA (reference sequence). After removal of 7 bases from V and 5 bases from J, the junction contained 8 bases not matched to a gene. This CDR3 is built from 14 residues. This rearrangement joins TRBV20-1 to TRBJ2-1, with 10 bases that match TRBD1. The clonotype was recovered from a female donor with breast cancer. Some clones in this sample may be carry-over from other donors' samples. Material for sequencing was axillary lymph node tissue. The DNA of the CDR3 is TGCAGTGTCATGGACAGGGGGGAACACAATGAGCAGTTCTTC. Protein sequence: CSVMDRGEHNEQFF.